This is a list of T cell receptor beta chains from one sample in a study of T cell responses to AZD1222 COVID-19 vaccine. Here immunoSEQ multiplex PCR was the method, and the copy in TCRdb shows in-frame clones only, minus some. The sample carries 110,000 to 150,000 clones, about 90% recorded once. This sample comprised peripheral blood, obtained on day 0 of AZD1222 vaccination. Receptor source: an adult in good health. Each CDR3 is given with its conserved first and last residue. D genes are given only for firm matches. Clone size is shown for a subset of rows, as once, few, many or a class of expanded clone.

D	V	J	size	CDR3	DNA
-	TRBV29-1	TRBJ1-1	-	CSVEGEAMNTEAFF	TGCAGCGTTGAAGGGGAGGCGATGAACACTGAAGCTTTCTTT
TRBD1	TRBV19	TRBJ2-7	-	CASSIVLGTGLYEQYF	TGTGCCAGTAGTATAGTACTCGGGACAGGGTTATACGAGCAGTACTTC
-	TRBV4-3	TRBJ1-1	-	CASSQGRGGDTEAFF	TGCGCCAGCAGCCAAGGGCGGGGTGGGGACACTGAAGCTTTCTTT
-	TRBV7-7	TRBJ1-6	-	CASSLGPSNTKSSPLHF	TGTGCTAGCAGCTTAGGGCCATCAAATACCAAGTCTTCACCCCTCCACTTT
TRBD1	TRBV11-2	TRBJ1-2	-	CASSLGTGGVDSYGYTF	TGTGCCAGCAGCTTAGGGACAGGGGGCGTTGATAGCTATGGCTACACCTTC
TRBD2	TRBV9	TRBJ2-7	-	CASSVTAGPTYEQYF	TGTGCCAGCAGCGTAACAGCGGGGCCCACCTACGAGCAGTACTTC
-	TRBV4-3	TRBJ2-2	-	CASSRANTGELFF	TGCGCCAGCAGTAGGGCGAACACCGGGGAGCTGTTTTTT
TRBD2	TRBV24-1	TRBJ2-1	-	CATSAGGSSYNEQFF	TGTGCCACCAGTGCGGGGGGGAGCTCCTACAATGAGCAGTTCTTC
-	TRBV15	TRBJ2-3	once	CATSRDQGSTDTQYF	TGTGCCACCAGCAGAGATCAGGGGAGCACAGATACGCAGTATTTT
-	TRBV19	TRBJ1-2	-	CASHRNYGYTF	TGTGCCAGTCACAGGAACTATGGCTACACCTTC
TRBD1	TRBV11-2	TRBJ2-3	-	CASSRRGRDRVTDTQYF	TGTGCCAGCAGCCGCAGAGGCCGGGACAGGGTCACAGATACGCAGTATTTT
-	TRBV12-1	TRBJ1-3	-	CASPILRTGTSGNTIYF	TGTGCCAGCCCAATATTACGGACAGGGACCTCTGGAAACACCATATATTTT
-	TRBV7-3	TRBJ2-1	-	CASSLGGLYNEQFF	TGTGCCAGCAGCTTAGGCGGGTTATACAATGAGCAGTTCTTC
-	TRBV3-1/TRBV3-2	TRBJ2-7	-	CASSQEGAMESYEQYF	TGTGCCAGCAGCCAAGAGGGGGCAATGGAGTCCTACGAGCAGTACTTC
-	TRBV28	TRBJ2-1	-	CATGTGEQFF	TGTGCCACGGGAACGGGTGAGCAGTTCTTC
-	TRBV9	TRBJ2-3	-	CASSVAGDWDTQYF	TGTGCCAGCAGCGTAGCGGGGGATTGGGATACGCAGTATTTT
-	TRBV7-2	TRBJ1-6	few	CASSLLRVNPYNSPLHF	TGTGCCAGCAGCTTACTTAGGGTGAATCCCTATAATTCACCCCTCCACTTT
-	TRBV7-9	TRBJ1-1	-	CASSLLGFDGTEAFF	TGTGCCAGCAGCTTATTGGGGTTTGACGGCACTGAAGCTTTCTTT
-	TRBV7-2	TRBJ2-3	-	CASSRKRAGTLGDTQYF	TGTGCCAGCAGCCGCAAGCGGGCGGGGACACTGGGAGATACGCAGTATTTT
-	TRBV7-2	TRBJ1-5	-	CASSLGAGPGQPQHF	TGTGCCAGCAGCTTAGGGGCAGGGCCGGGGCAGCCCCAGCATTTT
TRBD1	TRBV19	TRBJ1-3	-	CASTGTERSGNTIYF	TGTGCCAGTACTGGGACAGAACGCTCTGGAAACACCATATATTTT
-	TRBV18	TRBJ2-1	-	CASSPPSNRNEQFF	TGTGCCAGCTCACCACCCTCCAACAGGAATGAGCAGTTCTTC
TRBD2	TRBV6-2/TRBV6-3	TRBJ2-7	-	CASSYVGTSVYF	TGTGCCAGCAGTTACGTTGGGACTAGCGTCTACTTC
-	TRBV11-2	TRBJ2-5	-	CASSLQTETQYF	TGTGCCAGCAGCTTACAGACAGAGACCCAGTACTTC
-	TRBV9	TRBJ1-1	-	CASSVDGRPNTEAFF	TGTGCCAGCAGCGTAGATGGGCGGCCGAACACTGAAGCTTTCTTT
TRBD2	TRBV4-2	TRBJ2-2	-	CASSQGSLAGGAGTGELFF	TGTGCCAGCAGCCAAGGATCACTAGCGGGAGGAGCAGGCACCGGGGAGCTGTTTTTT
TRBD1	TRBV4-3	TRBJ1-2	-	CASSQGTGRIYGYTF	TGCGCCAGCAGCCAAGGGACAGGGAGAATCTATGGCTACACCTTC
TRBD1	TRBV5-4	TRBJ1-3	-	CASSSGTGPGNTIYF	TGTGCCAGCAGCTCGGGGACAGGCCCTGGAAACACCATATATTTT
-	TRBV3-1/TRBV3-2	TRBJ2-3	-	CASSQGQAKTPSTDTQYF	TGTGCCAGCAGCCAAGGACAGGCAAAGACTCCCAGCACAGATACGCAGTATTTT
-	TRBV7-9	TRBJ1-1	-	CASSWRTDLNTEAFF	TGTGCCAGCAGCTGGAGGACGGATTTGAACACTGAAGCTTTCTTT
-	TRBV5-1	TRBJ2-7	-	CASSDSYEQYF	TGCGCCAGCAGCGACAGCTACGAGCAGTACTTC